The rows below give T cell receptor beta chains drawn from one sample of a study of blood T cell repertoires in COVID-19. Only in-frame clones appear in the TCRdb table, and some are missing; sequencing was by immunoSEQ multiplex PCR. The sample includes 180,000 or so clones, about three quarters of them seen just once. The sample comprised peripheral blood. These TCRs come from a woman in her fifties or sixties with active or convalescent COVID-19. Each CDR3 is given with its conserved first and last residue. D genes are given only for firm matches. Rows may omit the clone size; those that give it use once, few, many or a size class.

size: .
V: TRBV25-1
D: .
J: TRBJ1-2
CDR3: CASRGPPQGAVWGYTF
DNA: TGTGCCAGCAGAGGGCCTCCACAGGGAGCGGTGTGGGGCTACACCTTC

size: .
V: TRBV29-1
D: TRBD1
J: TRBJ1-2
CDR3: CSVSGTGDSRSYGYTF
DNA: TGCAGCGTTTCCGGGACAGGGGATTCGCGGAGCTATGGCTACACCTTC

size: .
V: TRBV2
D: .
J: TRBJ1-1
CDR3: CASRGTTRSEAFF
DNA: TGTGCCAGCAGGGGGACTACGCGCTCTGAAGCTTTCTTT

size: .
V: TRBV5-1
D: TRBD1
J: TRBJ2-7
CDR3: CASSPRGTGQPYEQYF
DNA: TGCGCCAGCAGCCCAAGAGGGACAGGTCAACCCTACGAGCAGTACTTC

size: few
V: TRBV5-1
D: .
J: TRBJ1-3
CDR3: CASSFHSDSASGNTIYF
DNA: TGCGCCAGCAGCTTTCACAGTGATTCGGCCTCTGGAAACACCATATATTTT

size: .
V: TRBV19
D: TRBD2
J: TRBJ2-3
CDR3: CASRSGTSRLTDTQYF
DNA: TGTGCCAGTAGGTCCGGGACTAGCAGACTCACAGATACGCAGTATTTT

size: few
V: TRBV30
D: TRBD1
J: TRBJ1-2
CDR3: CAWREDRGRANYGYTF
DNA: TGTGCCTGGAGGGAGGACAGGGGGCGCGCGAACTATGGCTACACCTTC

size: few
V: TRBV5-1
D: .
J: TRBJ1-2
CDR3: CASTDTYYGYTF
DNA: TGCGCCAGCACTGACACGTACTATGGCTACACCTTC

size: .
V: TRBV5-5
D: TRBD1
J: TRBJ2-1
CDR3: CASQTGVYNEQFF
DNA: TGTGCCAGCCAGACAGGGGTTTACAATGAGCAGTTCTTC

size: .
V: TRBV30
D: .
J: TRBJ1-5
CDR3: CAWKAGAGADQPQHF
DNA: TGTGCCTGGAAGGCGGGGGCGGGGGCCGATCAGCCCCAGCATTTT

size: .
V: TRBV28
D: .
J: TRBJ1-5
CDR3: CASRVEYSNQPQHF
DNA: TGTGCCAGCAGGGTCGAGTATAGCAATCAGCCCCAGCATTTT

size: .
V: TRBV2
D: .
J: TRBJ1-2
CDR3: CASSEEGTPDYGYTF
DNA: TGTGCCAGCAGTGAAGAGGGGACTCCCGACTATGGCTACACCTTC

size: .
V: TRBV25-1
D: .
J: TRBJ1-6
CDR3: CASRAANSPLHF
DNA: TGTGCCAGCAGGGCGGCTAATTCACCCCTCCACTTT

size: .
V: TRBV12-3/TRBV12-4
D: .
J: TRBJ2-1
CDR3: CASSLGLNEQFF
DNA: TGTGCCAGCAGTTTAGGACTGAATGAGCAGTTCTTC

size: few
V: TRBV18
D: .
J: TRBJ1-1
CDR3: CASSPPGAPNTEAFF
DNA: TGTGCCAGCTCACCCCCAGGGGCTCCGAACACTGAAGCTTTCTTT

size: few
V: TRBV10-1
D: TRBD2
J: TRBJ2-2
CDR3: CASKLQTSGRLLGNTGELFF
DNA: TGCGCCAGCAAGCTGCAGACTAGCGGGAGGCTCCTCGGGAACACCGGGGAGCTGTTTTTT

size: once
V: TRBV7-9
D: TRBD2
J: TRBJ2-7
CDR3: CASSLGWETSGSSYEQYF
DNA: TGTGCCAGCAGCTTAGGCTGGGAGACTAGCGGGAGCTCCTACGAGCAGTACTTC

size: .
V: TRBV5-1
D: TRBD1
J: TRBJ1-1
CDR3: CASSLGDSMNTEAFF
DNA: TGCGCCAGCAGCTTGGGGGACAGCATGAACACTGAAGCTTTCTTT

size: .
V: TRBV19
D: .
J: TRBJ2-6
CDR3: CASSNQQGTGANVLTF
DNA: TGTGCCAGTAGTAACCAACAGGGAACTGGGGCCAACGTCCTGACTTTC

size: .
V: TRBV28
D: .
J: TRBJ2-3
CDR3: CASSDSGLNTDTQYF
DNA: TGTGCCAGCAGTGATAGCGGTTTGAACACAGATACGCAGTATTTT

size: once
V: TRBV11-3
D: .
J: TRBJ1-3
CDR3: CASARNSGNTIYF
DNA: TGTGCCAGCGCGCGGAACTCTGGAAACACCATATATTTT

size: few
V: TRBV29-1
D: TRBD1
J: TRBJ1-2
CDR3: CSVTRDRDPNYGYTF
DNA: TGCAGCGTTACCCGGGACAGGGATCCGAACTATGGCTACACCTTC

size: .
V: TRBV7-2
D: TRBD1
J: TRBJ2-1
CDR3: CASSLALRQGRYNEQFF
DNA: TGTGCCAGCAGCTTAGCCTTAAGACAGGGAAGATATAATGAGCAGTTCTTC

size: few
V: TRBV14
D: TRBD1
J: TRBJ1-1
CDR3: CASSQDRGMKAFF
DNA: TGTGCCAGCAGCCAAGACAGGGGGATGAAAGCTTTCTTT

size: .
V: TRBV18
D: .
J: TRBJ2-1
CDR3: CASSPSRQSYNEQFF
DNA: TGTGCCAGCTCACCGTCGCGGCAATCCTACAATGAGCAGTTCTTC

size: few
V: TRBV4-2
D: TRBD2
J: TRBJ2-2
CDR3: CASSQDYSGGLTGELFF
DNA: TGTGCCAGCAGCCAAGACTATAGCGGGGGTTTAACCGGGGAGCTGTTTTTT

size: .
V: TRBV18
D: .
J: TRBJ2-7
CDR3: CASSPFTPGTFSSYEQYF
DNA: TGTGCCAGCTCACCATTCACCCCCGGGACTTTCAGCTCCTACGAGCAGTACTTC

size: .
V: TRBV3-1/TRBV3-2
D: TRBD1
J: TRBJ1-2
CDR3: CASSPRTGSYGYTF
DNA: TGTGCCAGCAGCCCACGGACAGGGAGCTATGGCTACACCTTC

size: .
V: TRBV2
D: .
J: TRBJ1-5
CDR3: CASSIAGANQPQHF
DNA: TGTGCCAGCAGTATAGCAGGGGCAAATCAGCCCCAGCATTTT

size: .
V: TRBV3-1/TRBV3-2
D: .
J: TRBJ1-1
CDR3: CASSQLRSNTEAFF
DNA: TGTGCCAGCAGCCAACTACGGTCGAACACTGAAGCTTTCTTT

size: .
V: TRBV15
D: .
J: TRBJ2-5
CDR3: CATSPGGPVETQYF
DNA: TGTGCCACCAGCCCAGGGGGGCCGGTGGAGACCCAGTACTTC

size: .
V: TRBV6-5
D: TRBD1
J: TRBJ2-3
CDR3: CASSLQTGSTDTQYF
DNA: TGTGCCAGCAGCCTACAGACAGGGAGCACAGATACGCAGTATTTT

size: .
V: TRBV6-5
D: .
J: TRBJ2-7
CDR3: CASSYRDSGSYEQYF
DNA: TGTGCCAGCAGTTATCGGGACTCAGGGTCCTACGAGCAGTACTTC